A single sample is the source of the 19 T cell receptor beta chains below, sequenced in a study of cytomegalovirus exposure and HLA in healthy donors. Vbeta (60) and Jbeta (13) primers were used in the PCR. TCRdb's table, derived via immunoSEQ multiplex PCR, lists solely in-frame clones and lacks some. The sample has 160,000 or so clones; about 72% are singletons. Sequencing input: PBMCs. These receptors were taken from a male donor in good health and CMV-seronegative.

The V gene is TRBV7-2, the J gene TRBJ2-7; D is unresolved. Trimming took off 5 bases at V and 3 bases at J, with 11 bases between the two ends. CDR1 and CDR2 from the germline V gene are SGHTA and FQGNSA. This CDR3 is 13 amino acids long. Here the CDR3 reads CASSRVQDYEQYF. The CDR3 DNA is TGTGCCAGCAGCCGAGTTCAGGACTACGAGCAGTACTTC. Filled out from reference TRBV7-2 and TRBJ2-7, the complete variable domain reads GAGVSQSPSNKVTEKGKDVELRCDPISGHTALYWYRQSLGQGLEFLIYFQGNSAPDKSGLPSDRFSAERTGGSVSTLTIQRTQQEDSAVYLCASSRVQDYEQYFGPGTRLTVT.

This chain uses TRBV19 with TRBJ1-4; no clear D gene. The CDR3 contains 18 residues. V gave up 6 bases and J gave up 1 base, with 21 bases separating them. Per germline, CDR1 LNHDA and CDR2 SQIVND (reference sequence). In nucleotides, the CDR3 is TGTGCCAGTAGGTCCGTGTTTGAGGGCAAGCAAACTAATGAAAAACTGTTTTTT. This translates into CASRSVFEGKQTNEKLFF.

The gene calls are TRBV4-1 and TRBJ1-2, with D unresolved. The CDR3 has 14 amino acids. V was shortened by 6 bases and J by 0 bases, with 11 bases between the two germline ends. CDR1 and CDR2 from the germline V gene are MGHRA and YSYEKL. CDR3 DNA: TGCGCCAGCAGTACGGAGAGAGCTAACTATGGCTACACCTTC. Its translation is CASSTERANYGYTF.

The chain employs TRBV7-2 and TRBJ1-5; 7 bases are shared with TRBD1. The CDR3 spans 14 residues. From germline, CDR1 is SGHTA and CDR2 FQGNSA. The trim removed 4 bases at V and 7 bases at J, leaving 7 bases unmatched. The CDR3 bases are TGTGCCAGCAGCTACAGGGGAGAGGGACAGCCCCAGCATTTT. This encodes CASSYRGEGQPQHF. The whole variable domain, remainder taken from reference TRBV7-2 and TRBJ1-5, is GAGVSQSPSNKVTEKGKDVELRCDPISGHTALYWYRQSLGQGLEFLIYFQGNSAPDKSGLPSDRFSAERTGGSVSTLTIQRTQQEDSAVYLCASSYRGEGQPQHFGDGTRLSIL.

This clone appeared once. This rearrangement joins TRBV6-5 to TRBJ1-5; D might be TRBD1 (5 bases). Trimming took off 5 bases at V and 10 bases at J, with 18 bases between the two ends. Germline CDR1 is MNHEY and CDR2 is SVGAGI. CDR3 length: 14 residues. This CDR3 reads CASSVSGSLSPQHF. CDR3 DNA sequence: TGTGCCAGCAGTGTATCAGGGTCACTAAGCCCCCAGCATTTT.

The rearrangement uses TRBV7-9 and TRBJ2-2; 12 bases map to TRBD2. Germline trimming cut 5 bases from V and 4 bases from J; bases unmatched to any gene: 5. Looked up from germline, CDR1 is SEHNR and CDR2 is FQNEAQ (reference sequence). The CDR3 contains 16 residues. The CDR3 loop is CASSPRLAGVTGELFF. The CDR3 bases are TGTGCCAGCAGCCCGCGACTAGCGGGAGTCACCGGGGAGCTGTTTTTT.

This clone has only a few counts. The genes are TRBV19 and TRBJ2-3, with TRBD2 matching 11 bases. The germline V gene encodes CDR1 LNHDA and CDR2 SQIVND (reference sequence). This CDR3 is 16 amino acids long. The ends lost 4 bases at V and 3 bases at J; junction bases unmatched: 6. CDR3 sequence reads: CASSTLAGGRTDTQYF. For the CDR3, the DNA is TGTGCCAGTAGTACGCTAGCGGGGGGCCGAACAGATACGCAGTATTTT.

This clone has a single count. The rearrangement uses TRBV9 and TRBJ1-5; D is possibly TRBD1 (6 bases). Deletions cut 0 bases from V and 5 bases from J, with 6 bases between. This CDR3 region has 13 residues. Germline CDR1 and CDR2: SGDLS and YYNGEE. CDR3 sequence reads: CASSVEGDQPQHF. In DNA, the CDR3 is TGTGCCAGCAGCGTAGAGGGGGATCAGCCCCAGCATTTT.

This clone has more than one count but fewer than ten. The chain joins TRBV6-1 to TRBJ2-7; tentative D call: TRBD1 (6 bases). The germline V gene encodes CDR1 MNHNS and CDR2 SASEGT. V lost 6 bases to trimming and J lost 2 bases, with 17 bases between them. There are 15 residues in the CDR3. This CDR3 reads CASRRTERMPYEQYF. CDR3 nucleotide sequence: TGTGCCAGCAGGCGGACAGAGCGAATGCCCTACGAGCAGTACTTC.

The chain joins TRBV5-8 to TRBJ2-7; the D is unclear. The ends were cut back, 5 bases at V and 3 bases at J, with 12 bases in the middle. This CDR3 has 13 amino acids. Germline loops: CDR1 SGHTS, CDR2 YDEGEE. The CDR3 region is CASRHRSFYEQYF. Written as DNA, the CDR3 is TGTGCCAGCAGGCACAGAAGCTTCTACGAGCAGTACTTC.

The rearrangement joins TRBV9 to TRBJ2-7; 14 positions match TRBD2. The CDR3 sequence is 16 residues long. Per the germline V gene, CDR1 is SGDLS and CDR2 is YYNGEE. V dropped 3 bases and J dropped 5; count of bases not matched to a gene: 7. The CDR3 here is CASSGGLAGGEDEQYF. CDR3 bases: TGTGCCAGCAGCGGTGGACTAGCGGGAGGTGAAGACGAGCAGTACTTC.

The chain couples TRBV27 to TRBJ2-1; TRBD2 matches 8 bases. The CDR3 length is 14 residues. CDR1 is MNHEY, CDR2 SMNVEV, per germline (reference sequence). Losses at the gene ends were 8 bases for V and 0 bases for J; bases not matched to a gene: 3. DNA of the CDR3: TGTGCCAGCCGGGGGGGCGGCTCCTACAATGAGCAGTTCTTC. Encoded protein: CASRGGGSYNEQFF.

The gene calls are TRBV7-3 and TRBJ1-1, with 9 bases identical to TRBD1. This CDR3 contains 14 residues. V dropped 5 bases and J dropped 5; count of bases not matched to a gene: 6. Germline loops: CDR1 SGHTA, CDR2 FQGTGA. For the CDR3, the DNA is TGTGCCAGCAGCCCGGACAGGGGTCATACTGAAGCTTTCTTT. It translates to CASSPDRGHTEAFF.

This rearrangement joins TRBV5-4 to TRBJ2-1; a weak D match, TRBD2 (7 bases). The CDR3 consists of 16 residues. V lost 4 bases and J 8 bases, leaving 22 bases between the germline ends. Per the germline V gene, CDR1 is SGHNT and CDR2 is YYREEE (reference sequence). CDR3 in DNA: TGTGCCAGCAGCATCCCCCGAGGGGGGGGTACCTATGAGCAGTTCTTC. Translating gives CASSIPRGGGTYEQFF.

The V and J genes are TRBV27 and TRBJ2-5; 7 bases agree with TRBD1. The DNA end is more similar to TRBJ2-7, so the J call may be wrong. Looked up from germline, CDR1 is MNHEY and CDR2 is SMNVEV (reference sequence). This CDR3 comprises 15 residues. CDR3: CASSPSRDRVREQYF. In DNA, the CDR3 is TGTGCCAGCAGCCCATCCCGGGACAGAGTCCGCGAGCAGTACTTC.

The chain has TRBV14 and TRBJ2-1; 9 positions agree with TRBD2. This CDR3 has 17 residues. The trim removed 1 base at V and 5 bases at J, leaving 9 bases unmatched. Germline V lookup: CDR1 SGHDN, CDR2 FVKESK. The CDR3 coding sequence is TGTGCCAGCAGCCAAGGCCAGCTAGCGGGAACAAACAATGAGCAGTTCTTC. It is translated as CASSQGQLAGTNNEQFF.

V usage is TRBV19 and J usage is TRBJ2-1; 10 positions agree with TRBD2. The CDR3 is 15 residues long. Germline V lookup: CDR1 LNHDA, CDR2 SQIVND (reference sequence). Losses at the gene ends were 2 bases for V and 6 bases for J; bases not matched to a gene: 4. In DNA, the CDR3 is TGTGCCAGTAGTATACCCAGCGGGGGGGCCAATGAGCAGTTCTTC. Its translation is CASSIPSGGANEQFF.

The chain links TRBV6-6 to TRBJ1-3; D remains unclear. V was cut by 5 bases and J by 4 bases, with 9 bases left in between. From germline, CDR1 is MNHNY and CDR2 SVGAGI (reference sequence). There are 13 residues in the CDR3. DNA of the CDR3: TGTGCCAGCAGTACGACACGCGGAAACACCATATATTTT. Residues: CASSTTRGNTIYF.

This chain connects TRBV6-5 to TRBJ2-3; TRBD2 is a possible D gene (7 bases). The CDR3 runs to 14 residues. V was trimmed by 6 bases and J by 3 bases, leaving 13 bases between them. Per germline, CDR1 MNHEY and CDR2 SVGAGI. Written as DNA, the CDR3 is TGTGCCAGCAGGAGGGGGGGCCCAACAGATACGCAGTATTTT. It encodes CASRRGGPTDTQYF.